What follows is one T cell receptor (beta chain) and its context. The target antigen is unknown. The naive CD8 fraction comprised CD45RO-negative cells positively selected for CCR7 and excluded terminally differentiated effector memory CD45RA+ cells. Caucasian adults living in Nashville, Tennessee, provided all samples. The data were taken from a study of shared clonotypes between healthy human individuals. General study findings and limits: Rarefaction indicated that sorted-subset sequencing remained incomplete although depth was large. Estimated clonotype richness was generally higher in naive than memory subsets.

Only in-frame clones appear in the TCRdb table, and some are missing; sequencing was by immunoSEQ multiplex PCR. The sample holds millions of clones, about 95% seen once. The ends were cut back, 5 bases at V and 1 base at J, with 11 bases in the middle. The CDR3 totals 14 residues. Germline V lookup: CDR1 MNHEY, CDR2 SMNVEV (reference sequence). This clonotype originated in a young man in good health. Sample: naive CD8+ T cells sorted from blood. The chain links TRBV27 to TRBJ1-1, with unresolved D. In DNA form, the CDR3 reads TGTGCCAGCAGTGATCGGACTAAGAACACTGAAGCTTTCTTT. Translation: CASSDRTKNTEAFF.